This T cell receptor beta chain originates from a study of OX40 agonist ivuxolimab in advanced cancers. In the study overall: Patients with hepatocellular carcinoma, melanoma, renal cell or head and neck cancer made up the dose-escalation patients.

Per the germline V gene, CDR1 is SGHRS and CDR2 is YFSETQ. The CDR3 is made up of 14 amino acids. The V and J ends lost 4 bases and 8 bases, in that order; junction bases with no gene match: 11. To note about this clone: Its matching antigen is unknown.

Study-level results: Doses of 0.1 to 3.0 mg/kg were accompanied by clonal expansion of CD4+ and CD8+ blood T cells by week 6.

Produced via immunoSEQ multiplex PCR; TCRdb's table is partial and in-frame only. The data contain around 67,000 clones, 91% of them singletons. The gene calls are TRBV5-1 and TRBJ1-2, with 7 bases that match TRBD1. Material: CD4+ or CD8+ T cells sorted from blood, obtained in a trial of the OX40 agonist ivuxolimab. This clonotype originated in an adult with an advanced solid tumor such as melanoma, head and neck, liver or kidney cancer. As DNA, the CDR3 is TGCGCCAGCAGCCCCGACAGGGTGGGAGGCGGCTACACCTTC. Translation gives CASSPDRVGGGYTF. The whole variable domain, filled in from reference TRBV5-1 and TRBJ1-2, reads KAGVTQTPRYLIKTRGQQVTLSCSPISGHRSVSWYQQTPGQGLQFLFEYFSETQRNKGNFPGRFSGRQFSNSRSEMNVSTLELGDSALYLCASSPDRVGGGYTFGSGTRLTVV.